The present entry profiles one T cell receptor (beta chain) with its context. The sample originates from a study of blood T cell repertoires in COVID-19. Overall study context: Italy, Spain and the United States were the sources of the convalescent and acute COVID-19 samples. In each case, the material was cDNA or gDNA derived from T cells, B-cell-depleted T cells, or PBMCs.

In the original analysis: Researchers report that nucleated cell counts were estimated from reference gene primer amplification. Using immunoSEQ multiplex PCR, the repertoire was profiled, and TCRdb retains in-frame clones only, with some absent. The V and J calls and the clone size are those of that table, but D and trimming were determined from the DNA. The table records 130,000 to 150,000 clones, 84% of them present only once. The CDR3 spans 13 residues. The V end lost 6 bases, the J end lost 1 base, and 10 bases lay between the germline ends. Germline values: CDR1 SGHAT, CDR2 FQNNGV. V is TRBV11-2 and J is TRBJ2-7, with D unclear. The source material was peripheral blood. The receptor's source is a human donor in a cohort sampled during active COVID-19. The CDR3 DNA is TGTGCCAGCAGAAGCTCGAAATCCTACGAGCAGTACTTC. Residues: CASRSSKSYEQYF.